Below are 5 T cell receptor beta chains sequenced from a single sample in a study of sequential checkpoint blockade in melanoma. The assay was immunoSEQ multiplex PCR, and TCRdb's table has in-frame clones only and misses some. The table includes some 18,000 clones, less than 30% detected once. Treatment of the sample: randomized to nivolumab then ipilimumab (arm A) or the reverse (arm B). The sequencing here drew on tumor tissue (inferred from file names), taken from a patient given nivolumab and ipilimumab in sequence. These receptors originate from a human donor with melanoma.

Many counts were recorded for this clone. This sequence joins TRBV7-6 and TRBJ2-3, with D possibly being TRBD2 (6 bases). CDR3 length equals 15 residues. Germline assignment: CDR1 SGHVS and CDR2 FNYEAQ. V lost 5 bases to trimming and J lost 5 bases, with 17 bases between them. The CDR3 bases are TGTGCCAGCAGCATCGGGACTCCTTCGGGAGATACGCAGTATTTT. Protein product: CASSIGTPSGDTQYF. The full variable domain, in which reference TRBV7-6 and TRBJ2-3 provide the parts outside the CDR3, is GAGVSQSPRYKVTKRGQDVALRCDPISGHVSLYWYRQALGQGPEFLTYFNYEAQQDKSGLPNDRFSAERPEGSISTLTIQRTEQRDSAMYRCASSIGTPSGDTQYFGPGTRLTVL.

V is TRBV28 and J is TRBJ2-1, with D possibly being TRBD2 (5 bases). The CDR3 loop spans 17 amino acids. V gave up 6 bases and J gave up 0 bases, with 18 bases separating them. Germline assignment: CDR1 MDHEN and CDR2 SYDVKM. The CDR3 sequence: CASRPTPGRGSYNEQFF. In nucleotides, the CDR3 is TGTGCCAGCAGACCTACCCCCGGCCGGGGCTCCTACAATGAGCAGTTCTTC.

This clone showed up just a few times. V gene TRBV6-8 combines with J gene TRBJ1-3, with D perhaps matching TRBD1 (6 bases). The V end was cut by 2 bases, the J end by 2 bases, with 10 bases between. CDR3 size: 15 residues. Germline loops: CDR1 MNHGY, CDR2 SAAAGT. The CDR3 DNA reads TGTGCCAGCAGTTACCTTAGGGGGGCTGGAAACACCATATATTTT. Translated, it gives CASSYLRGAGNTIYF.

The rearrangement joins TRBV19 to TRBJ1-4; D is perhaps TRBD1 (6 bases). Germline assignment: CDR1 LNHDA and CDR2 SQIVND (reference sequence). The CDR3 sequence is 16 residues long. V was pared by 6 bases and J by 5 bases, with 19 bases between. In DNA, the CDR3 is TGTGCCAGTAGGCTGCGGACAGAACTAGAAAATGAAAAACTGTTTTTT. Protein sequence: CASRLRTELENEKLFF. Full variable domain (outside the CDR3, taken from reference TRBV19 and TRBJ1-4): DGGITQSPKYLFRKEGQNVTLSCEQNLNHDAMYWYRQDPGQGLRLIYYSQIVNDFQKGDIAEGYSVSREKKESFPLTVTSAQKNPTAFYLCASRLRTELENEKLFFGSGTQLSVL.

This chain uses TRBV11-3 with TRBJ2-3, with 11 bases identical to TRBD2. The germline CDR1 and CDR2 sequences are SGHNT and YENEEA. V was clipped by 5 bases and J by 5 bases; unmatched bases: 12. The CDR3 contains 17 residues. CDR3 residues: CASSPVSGRAVGDTQYF. DNA of the CDR3: TGTGCCAGCAGCCCCGTTAGCGGGAGGGCCGTGGGAGATACGCAGTATTTT.